This paragraph covers one TCR beta chain sequence. Germline CDR1 and CDR2: DFQATT and SNEGSKA (reference sequence). V lost 1 base, J lost 5 bases, and 14 bases lay in between. CDR3 size: 15 residues. This sample was taken from a study of blood T cells in healthy people across ages. Together with a sample-barcoded 5' primer, a J-beta primer mix was included in a second PCR lasting roughly 6 to 12 cycles. TCRdb fed the 5' RACE reads into MiXCR, producing one record per CDR3 protein. The table records about 1.1 million distinct CDR3 sequences, 30% to 40% of them present only once. Sequencing was done on a sample of blood. The source is a man aged 18 to 30 in good health. The chain couples TRBV20-1 to TRBJ1-4; D is perhaps TRBD1 (6 bases). The CDR3: CSARVPGAKNEKLFF. The CDR3 DNA sequence: TGCAGTGCTAGAGTTCCAGGGGCAAAGAATGAAAAACTGTTTTTT.